The subject of this entry is one TCR beta chain. Its antigen is still unknown. No qualities accompany the bases; no much larger clone lies one base away. The data were obtained in a study of blood T cell repertoires in COVID-19 (dated by TCRdb to 2020 to 2022). Concerning the study at large: Collaborator samples came from the United States, Italy and Spain and covered acute and convalescent phases of COVID-19. The repertoires were released in a freely available public database meant as a resource for research on the immune response to SARS-CoV-2. Samples came from the ongoing ImmuneRACE study (first 160 participants) plus 1,254 subjects from 6 global collaborators. The dataset comprised deeply sampled blood TCRbeta repertoires from subjects exposed to, actively infected with, or recovered from COVID-19. Where available, HLA class I and class II types were obtained from metadata supplied by the sample provider rather than from assay-based typing. The material from the prospective study consisted of cDNA or gDNA derived from T cells, B-cell-depleted T cells, or PBMCs. Sample metadata almost always included a de-identified subject ID, COVID-19 status, age in years and sex. On the study overall, not on this receptor specifically: Clinical and demographic metadata were provided uncurated, with the amount varying by source and participant.

Whole blood was collected in K2EDTA tubes by collaborating institutions according to the institutions' own protocols. For TCRbeta analysis, collaborators shipped samples as frozen whole blood, isolated PBMCs, or DNA extracted from either of those sample types. TCRbeta CDR3 regions were amplified from genomic DNA using the immunoSEQ Assay, a bias-controlled multiplex PCR. The authors processed their data as follows. The number of nucleated cells in each sample was estimated by amplification of reference gene primers within the assay. To quantify the absolute abundance of each unique TCRbeta CDR3 rearrangement, sequence reads were collapsed and filtered. For each sample, productive Simpson clonality was calculated by taking the square root of Simpson's diversity index across productive rearrangements. In its TCRdb copy, this immuneACCESS table keeps in-frame sequences only and misses some clones. Where compared with another copy, unresolved V genes explain less than half of these, and the others have no known cause. V, J and clone size are those of that table, while D and trimming were read from the DNA. In this sample the table shows around 200,000 clones, around nine tenths of which occur a single time. Approximately 0.69% of the sample goes to the ten largest clones.

Sequences SGDLS (CDR1) and YYNGEE (CDR2) are obtained from the germline V gene. The CDR3 numbers 15 residues from cysteine through phenylalanine. The sequence is cut down to CDR3 DNA, 45 bases in frame from base 1. V is clipped by 4 bases and J by 3 bases, and the sequence between their germline boundaries is 15 bases long. The rearrangement joined TRBV9 to TRBJ2-3; possibly the D gene is TRBD1, per 5 matching bases. The source of this sequence is a man between 40 and 49 years old with acute or convalescent COVID-19. Sequencing was carried out using peripheral blood. The CDR3 protein is CASSPDRNPTDTQYF. Here is the DNA: TGTGCCAGCAGCCCTGACAGAAACCCAACAGATACGCAGTATTTT.